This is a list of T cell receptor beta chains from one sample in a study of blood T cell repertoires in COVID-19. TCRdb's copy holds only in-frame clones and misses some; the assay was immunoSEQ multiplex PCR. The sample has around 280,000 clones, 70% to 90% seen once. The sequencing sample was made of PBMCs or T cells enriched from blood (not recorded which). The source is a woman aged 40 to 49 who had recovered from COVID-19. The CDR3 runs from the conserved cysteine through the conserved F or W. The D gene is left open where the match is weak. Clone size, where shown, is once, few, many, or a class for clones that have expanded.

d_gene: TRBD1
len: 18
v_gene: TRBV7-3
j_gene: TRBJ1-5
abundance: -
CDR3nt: TGTGCCAGCAGCTTCCCGAGTGTACAGGGACAGATAAATCAGCCCCAGCATTTT
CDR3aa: CASSFPSVQGQINQPQHF

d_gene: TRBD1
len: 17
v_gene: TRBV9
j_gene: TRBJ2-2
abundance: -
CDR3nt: TGTGCCAGCAGCGTAGCAAGGAGACAGGGGATCACCGGGGAGCTGTTTTTT
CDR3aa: CASSVARRQGITGELFF

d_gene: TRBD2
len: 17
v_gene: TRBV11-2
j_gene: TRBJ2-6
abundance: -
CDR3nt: TGTGCCAGCAGCTTAGGGCTAGCGGGGTCTGGGGCCAACGTCCTGACTTTC
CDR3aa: CASSLGLAGSGANVLTF

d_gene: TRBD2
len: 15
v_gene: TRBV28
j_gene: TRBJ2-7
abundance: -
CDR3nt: TGTGCCAGCAGTCAAGCTTACGGGGGGATCTACGAGCAGTACTTC
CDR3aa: CASSQAYGGIYEQYF

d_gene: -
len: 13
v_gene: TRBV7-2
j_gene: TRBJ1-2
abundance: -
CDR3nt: TGTGCCAGCAGCTTGGGGGGGAACTATGGCTACACCTTC
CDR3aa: CASSLGGNYGYTF

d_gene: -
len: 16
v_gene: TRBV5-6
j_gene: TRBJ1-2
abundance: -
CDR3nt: TGTGCCAGCAGCTTACCCCGACAGGTTAAAGGCTATGGCTACACCTTC
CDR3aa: CASSLPRQVKGYGYTF

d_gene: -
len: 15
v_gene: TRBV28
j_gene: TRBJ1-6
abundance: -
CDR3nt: TGTGCCAGCAGCCGAGGCGGCCCAGGGAATTCACCCCTCCACTTT
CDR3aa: CASSRGGPGNSPLHF

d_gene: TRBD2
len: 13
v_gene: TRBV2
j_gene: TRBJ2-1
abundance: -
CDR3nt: TGTGCCAGCCGGGACTACTCCTACAATGAGCAGTTCTTC
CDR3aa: CASRDYSYNEQFF

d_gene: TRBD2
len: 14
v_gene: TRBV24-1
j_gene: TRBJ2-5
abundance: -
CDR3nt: TGTGCCACCAGTGTCGGACTAGCGTCCGAGACCCAGTACTTC
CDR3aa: CATSVGLASETQYF

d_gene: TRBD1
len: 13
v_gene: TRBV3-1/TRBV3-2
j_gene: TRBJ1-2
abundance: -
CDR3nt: TGTGCCAGCAGCCAGGGACAGTCCTATGGCTACACCTTC
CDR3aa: CASSQGQSYGYTF

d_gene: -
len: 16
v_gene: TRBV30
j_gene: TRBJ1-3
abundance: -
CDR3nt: TGTGCCTGGAGTGCCCCGCGCGGGGCAGGGGGAAACACCATATATTTT
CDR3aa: CAWSAPRGAGGNTIYF

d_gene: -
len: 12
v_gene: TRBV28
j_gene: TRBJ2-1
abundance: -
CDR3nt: TGTGCCAGCAGTTTATGGAGCGGCGAGCAGTTCTTC
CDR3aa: CASSLWSGEQFF

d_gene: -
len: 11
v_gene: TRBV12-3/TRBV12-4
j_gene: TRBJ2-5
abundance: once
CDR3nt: TGTGCCAGCAGAATGCGCGAGACCCAGTACTTC
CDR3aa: CASRMRETQYF

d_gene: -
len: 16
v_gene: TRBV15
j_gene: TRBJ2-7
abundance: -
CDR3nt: TGTGCCACCAGCAGAGGCGGGGGCGGGCGTTCCTACGAGCAGTACTTC
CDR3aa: CATSRGGGGRSYEQYF

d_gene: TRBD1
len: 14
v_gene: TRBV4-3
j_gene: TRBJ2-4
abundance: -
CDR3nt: TGCGCCAGCAGCCGATCCTCCGGGACAGGCCGTTTGACCTTC
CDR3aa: CASSRSSGTGRLTF

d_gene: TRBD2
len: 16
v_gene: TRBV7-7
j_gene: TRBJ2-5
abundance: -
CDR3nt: TGTGCTAGCAGCTCCGAGAGCAGCGGGAGCAGAGAGACCCAGTACTTC
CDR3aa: CASSSESSGSRETQYF

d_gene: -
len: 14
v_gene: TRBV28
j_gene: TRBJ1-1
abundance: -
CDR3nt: TGTGCCAGCAGTTTATTTCCCGCCAGGGGTAAAGCTTTCTTT
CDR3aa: CASSLFPARGKAFF

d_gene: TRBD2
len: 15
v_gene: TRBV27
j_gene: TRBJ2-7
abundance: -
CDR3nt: TGTGCCAGCAGTCACGGGACTAGCGGAGCCTACGAGCAGTACTTC
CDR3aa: CASSHGTSGAYEQYF

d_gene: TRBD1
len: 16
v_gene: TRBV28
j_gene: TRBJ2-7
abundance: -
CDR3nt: TGTGCCAGCAGTCCGCAAGGAGGACAGGCGGTCTACGAGCAGTACTTC
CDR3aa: CASSPQGGQAVYEQYF

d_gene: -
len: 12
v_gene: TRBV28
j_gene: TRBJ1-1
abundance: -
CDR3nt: TGTGCCAGCAGTTTAGGGCAGGGTGAAGCTTTCTTT
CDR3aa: CASSLGQGEAFF

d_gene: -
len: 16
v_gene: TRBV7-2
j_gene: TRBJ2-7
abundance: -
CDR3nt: TGTGCCAGCAGCCCCGGGTGGCCAGACAGCTCCTACGAGCAGTACTTC
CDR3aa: CASSPGWPDSSYEQYF

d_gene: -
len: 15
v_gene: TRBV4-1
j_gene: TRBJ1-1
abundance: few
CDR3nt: TGCGCCAGCAGCCAAGATCCCGTTGCGGACACTGAAGCTTTCTTT
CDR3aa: CASSQDPVADTEAFF

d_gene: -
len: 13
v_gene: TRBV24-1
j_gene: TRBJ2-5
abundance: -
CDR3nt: TGTGCCACCAGTGATCAAGCCCTAGAGACCCAGTACTTC
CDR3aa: CATSDQALETQYF

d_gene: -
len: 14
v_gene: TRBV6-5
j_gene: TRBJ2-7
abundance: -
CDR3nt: TGTGCCAGCAGGGGGGGGGCGCCCACCTACGAGCAGTACTTC
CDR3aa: CASRGGAPTYEQYF

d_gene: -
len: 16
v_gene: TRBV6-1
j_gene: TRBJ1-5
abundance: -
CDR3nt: TGTGCCAGCAGTGAACGTCGGCAGGGTTATAATCAGCCCCAGCATTTT
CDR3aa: CASSERRQGYNQPQHF

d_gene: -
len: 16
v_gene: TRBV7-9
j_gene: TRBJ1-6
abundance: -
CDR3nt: TGTGCCAGCAGCTTATATGGGGGGTCCTTGGGTTCACCCCTCCACTTT
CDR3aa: CASSLYGGSLGSPLHF

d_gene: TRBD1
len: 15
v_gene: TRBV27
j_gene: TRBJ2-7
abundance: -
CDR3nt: TGTGCCAGCAGTCCGTCGACAGGGATCGCCTACGAGCAGTACTTC
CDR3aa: CASSPSTGIAYEQYF

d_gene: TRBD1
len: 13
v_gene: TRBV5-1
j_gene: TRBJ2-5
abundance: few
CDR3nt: TGCGCCAGCAGCTCGGACAGGGCGGAGACCCAGTACTTC
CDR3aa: CASSSDRAETQYF

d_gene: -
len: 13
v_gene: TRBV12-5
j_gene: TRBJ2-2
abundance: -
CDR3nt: TGTGCTAGTGGTCTCTGGGGGGCCGGGGAGCTGTTTTTT
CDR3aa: CASGLWGAGELFF

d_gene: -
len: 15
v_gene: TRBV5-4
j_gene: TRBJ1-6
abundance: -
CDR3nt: TGTGCCAGCAGGGAAACCGGGACATCTAATTCACCCCTCCACTTT
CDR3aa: CASRETGTSNSPLHF

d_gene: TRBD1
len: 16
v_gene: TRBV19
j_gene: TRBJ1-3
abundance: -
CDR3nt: TGTGCCAGTAGTCTCGGACAGGGGACCTCTGGAAACACCATATATTTT
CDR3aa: CASSLGQGTSGNTIYF

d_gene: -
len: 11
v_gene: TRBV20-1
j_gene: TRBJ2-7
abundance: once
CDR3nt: TGCAGTGCCCCGGACTTTTACGAGCAGTACTTC
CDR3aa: CSAPDFYEQYF

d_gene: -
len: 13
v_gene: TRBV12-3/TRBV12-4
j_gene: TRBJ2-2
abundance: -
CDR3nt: TGTGCCAGCAGCTTCGACGGGACCGGGGAGCTGTTTTTT
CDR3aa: CASSFDGTGELFF

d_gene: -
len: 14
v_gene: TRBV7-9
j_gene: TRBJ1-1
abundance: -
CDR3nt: TGTGCCAGCAGCTTAGGCAGTTCGAACACTGAAGCTTTCTTT
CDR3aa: CASSLGSSNTEAFF

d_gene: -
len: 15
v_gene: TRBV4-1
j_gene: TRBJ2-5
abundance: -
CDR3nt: TGCGCCAGCAGCCAAGATAGGGGACATCAAGAGACCCAGTACTTC
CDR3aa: CASSQDRGHQETQYF

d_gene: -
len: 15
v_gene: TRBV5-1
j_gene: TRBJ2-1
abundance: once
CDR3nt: TGCGCCAGCAGCTTGGTCGCGGAACTGTACAATGAGCAGTTCTTC
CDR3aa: CASSLVAELYNEQFF

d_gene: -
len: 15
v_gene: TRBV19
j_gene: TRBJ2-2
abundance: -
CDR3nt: TGTGCCAGTAGTATCGGCCGGGGATCAACCGGGGAGCTGTTTTTT
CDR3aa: CASSIGRGSTGELFF

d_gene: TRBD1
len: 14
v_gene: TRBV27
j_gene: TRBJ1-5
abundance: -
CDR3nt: TGTGCCAGCAGTACAGGGGATAGCAATCAGCCCCAGCATTTT
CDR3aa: CASSTGDSNQPQHF

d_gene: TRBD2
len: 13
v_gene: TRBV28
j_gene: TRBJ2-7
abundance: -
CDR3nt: TGTGCCAGCATGGGGGGGGTGACCTCGGACCAGTACTTC
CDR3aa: CASMGGVTSDQYF

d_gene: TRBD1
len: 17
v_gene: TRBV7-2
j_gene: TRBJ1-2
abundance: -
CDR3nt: TGTGCCAGCAGCTCCTACGGGACAGCACTTACTAACTATGGCTACACCTTC
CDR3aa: CASSSYGTALTNYGYTF

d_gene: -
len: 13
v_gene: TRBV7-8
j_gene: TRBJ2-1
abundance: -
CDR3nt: TGTGCCAGCAGCTACAGGGAGTCCAATGAGCAGTTCTTC
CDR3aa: CASSYRESNEQFF

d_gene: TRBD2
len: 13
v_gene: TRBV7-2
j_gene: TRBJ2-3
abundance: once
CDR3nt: TGTGCCAGCAGCTTACTAGCGGGAGATACGCAGTATTTT
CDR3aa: CASSLLAGDTQYF

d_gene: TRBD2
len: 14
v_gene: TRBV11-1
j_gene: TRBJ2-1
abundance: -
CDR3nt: TGTGCCAGCATCCAACTAGCGGGAGCTGGTGAGCAGTTCTTC
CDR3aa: CASIQLAGAGEQFF

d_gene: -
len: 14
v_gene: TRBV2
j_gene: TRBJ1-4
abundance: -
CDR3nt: TGTGCCAGCAGTGACAGGGCCGGTGGGGAAAAACTGTTTTTT
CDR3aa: CASSDRAGGEKLFF

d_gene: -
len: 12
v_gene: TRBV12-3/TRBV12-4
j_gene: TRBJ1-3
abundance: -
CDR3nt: TGTGCCAGCAGGACTACTGGAAACACCATATATTTT
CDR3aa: CASRTTGNTIYF

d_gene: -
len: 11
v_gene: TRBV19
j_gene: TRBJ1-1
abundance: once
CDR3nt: TGTGCCTGCTATGGCGGCACTGAAGCTTTCTTT
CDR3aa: CACYGGTEAFF

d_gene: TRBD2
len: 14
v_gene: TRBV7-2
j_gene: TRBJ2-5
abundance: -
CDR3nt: TGTGCCAGCAGCTTAACAGCGGGAGGAGAGACCCAGTACTTC
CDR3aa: CASSLTAGGETQYF

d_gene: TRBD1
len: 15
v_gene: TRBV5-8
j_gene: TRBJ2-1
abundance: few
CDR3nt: TGTGCCAGCAGCCACCGGGACAGGCGATACAATGAGCAGTTCTTC
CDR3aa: CASSHRDRRYNEQFF

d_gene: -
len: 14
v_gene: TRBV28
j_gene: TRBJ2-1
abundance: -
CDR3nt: TGTGCCAGCAGTTTATTAGGGGGGGCTTACGAGCAGTTCTTC
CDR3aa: CASSLLGGAYEQFF

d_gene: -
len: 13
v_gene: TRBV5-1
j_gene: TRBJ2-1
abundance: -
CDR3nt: TGCGCCAGCAGCTTGGGGCTTTACAATGAGCAGTTCTTC
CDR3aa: CASSLGLYNEQFF

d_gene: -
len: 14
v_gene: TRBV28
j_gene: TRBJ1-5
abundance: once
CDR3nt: TGTGCCAGCGAAGGGGGAATTGCCAATCAGCCCCAGCATTTT
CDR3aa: CASEGGIANQPQHF

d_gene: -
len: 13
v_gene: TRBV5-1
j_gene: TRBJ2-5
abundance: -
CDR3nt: TGCGCCAGCAGCCCAGGGGTGGAAGAGACCCAGTACTTC
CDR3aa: CASSPGVEETQYF